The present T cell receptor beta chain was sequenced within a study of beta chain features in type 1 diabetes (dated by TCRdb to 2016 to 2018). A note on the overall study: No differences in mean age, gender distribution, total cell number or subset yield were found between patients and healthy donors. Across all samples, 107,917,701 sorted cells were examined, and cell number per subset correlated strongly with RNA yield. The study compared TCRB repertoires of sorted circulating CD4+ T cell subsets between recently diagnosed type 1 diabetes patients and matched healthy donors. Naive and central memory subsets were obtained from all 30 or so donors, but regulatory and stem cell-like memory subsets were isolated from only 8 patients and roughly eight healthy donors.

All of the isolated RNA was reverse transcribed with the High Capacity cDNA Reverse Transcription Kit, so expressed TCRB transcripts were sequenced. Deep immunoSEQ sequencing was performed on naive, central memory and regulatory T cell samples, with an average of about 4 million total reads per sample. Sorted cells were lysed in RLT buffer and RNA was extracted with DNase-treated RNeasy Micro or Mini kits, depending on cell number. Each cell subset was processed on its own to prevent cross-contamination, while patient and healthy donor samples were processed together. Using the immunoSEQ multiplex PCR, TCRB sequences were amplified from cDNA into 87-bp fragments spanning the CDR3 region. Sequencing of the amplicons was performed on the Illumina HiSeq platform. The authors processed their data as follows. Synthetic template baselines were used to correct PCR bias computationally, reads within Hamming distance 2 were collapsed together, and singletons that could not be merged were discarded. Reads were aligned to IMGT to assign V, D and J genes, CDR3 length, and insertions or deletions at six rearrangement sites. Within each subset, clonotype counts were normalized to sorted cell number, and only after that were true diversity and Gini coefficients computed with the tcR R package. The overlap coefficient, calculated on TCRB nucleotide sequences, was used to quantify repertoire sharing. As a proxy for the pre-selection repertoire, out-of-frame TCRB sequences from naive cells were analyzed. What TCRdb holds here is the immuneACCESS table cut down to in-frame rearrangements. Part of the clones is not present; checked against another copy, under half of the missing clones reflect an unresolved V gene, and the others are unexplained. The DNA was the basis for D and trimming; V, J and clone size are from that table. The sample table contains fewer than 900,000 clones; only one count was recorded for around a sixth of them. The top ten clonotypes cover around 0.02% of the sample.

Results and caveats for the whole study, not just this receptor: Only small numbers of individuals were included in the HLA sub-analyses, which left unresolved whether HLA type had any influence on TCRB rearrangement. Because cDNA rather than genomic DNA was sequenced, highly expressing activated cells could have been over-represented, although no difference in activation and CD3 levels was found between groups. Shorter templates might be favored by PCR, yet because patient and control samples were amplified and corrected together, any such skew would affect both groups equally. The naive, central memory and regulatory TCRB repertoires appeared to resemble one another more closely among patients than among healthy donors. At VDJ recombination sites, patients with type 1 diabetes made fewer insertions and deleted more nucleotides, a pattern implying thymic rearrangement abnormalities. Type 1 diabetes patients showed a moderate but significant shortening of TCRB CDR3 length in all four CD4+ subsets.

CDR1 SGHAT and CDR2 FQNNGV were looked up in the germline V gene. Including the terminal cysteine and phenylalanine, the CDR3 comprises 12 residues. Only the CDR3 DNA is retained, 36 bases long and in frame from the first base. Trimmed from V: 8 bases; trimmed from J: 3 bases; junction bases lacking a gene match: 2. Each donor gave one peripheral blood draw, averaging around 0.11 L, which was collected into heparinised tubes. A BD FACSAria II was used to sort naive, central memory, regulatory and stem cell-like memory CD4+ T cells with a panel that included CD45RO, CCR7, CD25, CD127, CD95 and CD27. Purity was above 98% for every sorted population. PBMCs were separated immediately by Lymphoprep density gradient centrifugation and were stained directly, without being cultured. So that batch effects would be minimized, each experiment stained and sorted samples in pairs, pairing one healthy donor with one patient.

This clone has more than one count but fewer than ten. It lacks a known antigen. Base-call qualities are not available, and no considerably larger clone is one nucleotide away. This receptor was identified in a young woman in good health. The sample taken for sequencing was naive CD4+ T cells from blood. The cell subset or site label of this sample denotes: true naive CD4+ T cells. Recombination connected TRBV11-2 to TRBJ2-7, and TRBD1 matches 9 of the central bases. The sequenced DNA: TGTGCCAGCGGACAGGGGCTCTACGAGCAGTACTTC. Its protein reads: CASGQGLYEQYF.